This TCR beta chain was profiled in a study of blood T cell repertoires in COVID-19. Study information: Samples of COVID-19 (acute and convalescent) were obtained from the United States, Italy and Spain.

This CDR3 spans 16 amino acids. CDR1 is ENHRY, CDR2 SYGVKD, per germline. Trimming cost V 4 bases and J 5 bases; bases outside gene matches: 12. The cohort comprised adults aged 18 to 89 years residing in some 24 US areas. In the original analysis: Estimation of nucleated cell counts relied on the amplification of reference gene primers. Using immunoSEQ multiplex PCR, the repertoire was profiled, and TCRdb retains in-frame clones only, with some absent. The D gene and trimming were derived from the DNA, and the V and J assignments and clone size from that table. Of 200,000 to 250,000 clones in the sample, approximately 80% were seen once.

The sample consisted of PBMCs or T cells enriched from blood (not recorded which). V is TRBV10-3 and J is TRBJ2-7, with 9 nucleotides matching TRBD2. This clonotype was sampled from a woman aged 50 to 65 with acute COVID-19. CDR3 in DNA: TGTGCCATCAGTGGGCAACTAGCGGGTCCCAGCGACGAGCAGTACTTC. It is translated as CAISGQLAGPSDEQYF.